This TCR beta chain was identified in a study of blood T cell repertoires in COVID-19. Study in general: The United States, Italy and Spain provided the acute and convalescent COVID-19 samples. Sources were T cells, B-cell-depleted T cells, or PBMCs; the material itself was cDNA or gDNA.

Source study methods: Amplification of reference gene primers provided the estimated nucleated cell counts. Assay used: immunoSEQ multiplex PCR; TCRdb lists only in-frame clones, some missing. D and trimming come from the DNA, and the V and J calls and clone size come from that table. The table has approximately 120,000 clones, around 70% seen once; the top ten hold 4.5% to 6%. CDR3 size: 13 residues. Germline values: CDR1 DFQATT, CDR2 SNEGSKA (reference sequence). V gave up 4 bases and J gave up 2 bases; unmatched junction bases: 4. Sequenced sample: peripheral blood. The source is a man aged 80 or over with COVID-19, enrolled during active disease. The chain uses TRBV20-1 and TRBJ1-2; TRBD1 agrees at 7 bases. The CDR3 loop is CSATDRENYGYTF. For the CDR3, the DNA is TGCAGTGCTACTGACAGGGAAAACTATGGCTACACCTTC.